Shown below are 2 T cell receptor beta chains from a single sample sequenced in a study of T cells in Graves' hyperthyroidism and ophthalmopathy. Regions amplified from RNA transcripts were the TCR beta CDR3 regions. The HTBI primer set was used in a first-round RT-PCR of the TCR CDR3. Each CDR3 protein gets one entry after TCRdb re-called the multiplex PCR reads with MiXCR. The sample lists approximately 350,000 distinct CDR3 sequences; roughly 15% were seen once. The material sequenced was blood. These receptors were collected from a woman in her sixties or seventies with Graves' ophthalmopathy.

The sample holds a few counts of this clonotype. The rearrangement joins TRBV20-1 to TRBJ1-5; 7 bases align to TRBD1. V trimming: 4 bases; J trimming: 3 bases; junction bases outside the gene matches: 3. Germline values: CDR1 DFQATT, CDR2 SNEGSKA (reference sequence). This CDR3 spans 13 amino acids. CDR3 in amino acids: CSAIDRANQPQHF. In DNA form, the CDR3 reads TGCAGTGCTATTGACAGGGCCAATCAGCCCCAGCATTTT.

A note on this clonotype: With a much larger clone just one base away, this may be a read error. The J gene is TRBJ2-1, the V gene TRBV7-2, with a tentative D call TRBD2 (6 bases). Germline assignment: CDR1 SGHTA and CDR2 FQGNSA. Trimming left V 5 bases short and J 8 bases short, with 13 bases between. The CDR3 runs 13 residues. In DNA, the CDR3 is TGTGCCAGCAGCACCAGCCGGGGGTATGAGCAGTTCTTC. The encoded protein is CASSTSRGYEQFF.